These T cell receptor beta chains were read from a single sample in a study of identical twins. MiXCR was run by TCRdb on the 5' RACE reads, yielding one entry per CDR3 protein. The table shows about 390,000 distinct CDR3 sequences, with approximately 8.7% occurring only once. Material: naive T cells sorted from blood. These receptors came from a woman aged 45-65 years in good health. Both conserved end residues are part of each CDR3. A D gene is named only where the DNA matches it firmly. Some rows mark clone size as missing; the rest say once, few, many or name a class of expanded clone.

d_call	j_call	v_call	clone_size	cdr3_aa	cdr3_nt
.	TRBJ2-2	TRBV4-1	few	CASSQEEAGELFF	TGCGCCAGCAGCCAAGAGGAGGCCGGGGAGCTGTTTTTT
.	TRBJ2-1	TRBV29-1	many	CSAGTFIGDEQFF	TGCAGCGCCGGGACTTTCATTGGCGATGAGCAGTTCTTC
TRBD1	TRBJ2-7	TRBV7-3	.	CASSRDRGAYEQYF	TGTGCCAGCAGCCGGGACAGGGGTGCCTACGAGCAGTACTTC
TRBD1	TRBJ2-7	TRBV18	.	CASSPGGQGTYEQYF	TGTGCCAGCTCACCAGGGGGACAGGGGACCTACGAGCAGTACTTC
.	TRBJ1-1	TRBV10-2	many	CASSEIAFGTEAFF	TGCGCCAGCAGTGAAATTGCTTTCGGAACTGAAGCTTTCTTT
TRBD1	TRBJ2-7	TRBV5-1	.	CASSPTLQGREQYF	TGCGCCAGCAGCCCCACATTACAGGGGCGCGAGCAGTACTTC
TRBD2	TRBJ2-3	TRBV10-3	few	CAISEPSGRSDTQYF	TGTGCCATCAGTGAGCCCAGCGGGAGATCGGATACGCAGTATTTT
.	TRBJ2-7	TRBV28	few	CASSPGTDHYEQYF	TGTGCCAGCAGTCCCGGGACGGACCACTACGAGCAGTACTTC
.	TRBJ2-1	TRBV10-3	.	CTISEYLGQTNEQFF	TGTACCATCAGTGAGTATCTCGGCCAGACGAATGAGCAGTTCTTC
TRBD2	TRBJ2-2	TRBV2	many	CASSEAKGGLVDTGELFF	TGTGCCAGCAGTGAAGCGAAAGGGGGACTAGTTGACACCGGGGAGCTGTTTTTT
.	TRBJ1-5	TRBV10-2	many	CASSESSQEDQPQHF	TGCGCCAGCAGTGAGTCGAGCCAGGAAGATCAGCCCCAGCATTTT
.	TRBJ1-5	TRBV10-3	many	CAISESRTAAGQPQHF	TGTGCCATCAGTGAGTCGCGGACTGCGGCGGGTCAGCCCCAGCATTTT
.	TRBJ2-7	TRBV15	few	CATSRGGGLEGADEQYF	TGTGCCACCAGCAGAGGAGGGGGGTTAGAGGGGGCAGACGAGCAGTACTTC
.	TRBJ2-1	TRBV28	few	CASESPGASLGEQFF	TGTGCCAGCGAGTCCCCCGGGGCCTCATTGGGTGAGCAGTTCTTC
TRBD1	TRBJ2-1	TRBV14	few	CASSQRGQGGSSYNEQFF	TGTGCCAGCAGCCAGAGGGGACAGGGTGGTTCTTCCTACAATGAGCAGTTCTTC
.	TRBJ2-1	TRBV29-1	few	CSVGDEQFF	TGCAGCGTTGGGGATGAGCAGTTCTTC
.	TRBJ2-5	TRBV6-2/TRBV6-3	.	CASHPWETGRETQYF	TGTGCCAGTCATCCGTGGGAAACGGGTCGGGAGACCCAGTACTTC
.	TRBJ2-7	TRBV29-1	many	CSANYVGEQYF	TGCAGCGCCAATTACGTCGGCGAGCAGTACTTC
.	TRBJ2-1	TRBV11-2	.	CASSLKGVAKYNEQFF	TGTGCCAGCAGCTTAAAAGGGGTAGCGAAATACAATGAGCAGTTCTTC
TRBD2	TRBJ2-1	TRBV28	.	CASSPQWTSGTRSYNEQFF	TGTGCCAGCAGCCCCCAGTGGACTAGCGGGACCCGGTCCTACAATGAGCAGTTCTTC
.	TRBJ2-1	TRBV2	many	CASKTTGRSNEQFF	TGTGCCAGCAAAACCACGGGAAGATCGAATGAGCAGTTCTTC
.	TRBJ2-7	TRBV24-1	.	CATSDSGTQRAYEQYF	TGTGCCACCAGTGACTCCGGGACACAGCGTGCCTACGAGCAGTACTTC
.	TRBJ2-3	TRBV9	.	CASSAGDSAGDTQYF	TGTGCCAGCAGCGCAGGGGACTCGGCGGGAGATACGCAGTATTTT
TRBD1	TRBJ1-4	TRBV5-1	many	CASSRISGVTGSGEKLFF	TGCGCCAGCAGCCGCATTTCGGGGGTGACAGGGTCGGGTGAAAAACTGTTTTTT
TRBD1	TRBJ2-1	TRBV6-5	few	CASTTGVNEQFF	TGTGCCAGCACGACAGGGGTCAATGAGCAGTTCTTC
.	TRBJ2-5	TRBV9	many	CASSPSRGETQYF	TGTGCCAGCAGTCCTAGTAGGGGAGAGACCCAGTACTTC
.	TRBJ2-2	TRBV20-1	many	CSAGSVWKELFF	TGCAGTGCAGGATCGGTCTGGAAGGAGCTGTTTTTT
.	TRBJ2-3	TRBV15	many	CATSRETGTDTQYF	TGTGCCACCAGCAGAGAAACTGGGACAGATACGCAGTATTTT
.	TRBJ2-1	TRBV10-3	few	CASLGASYNEQFF	TGTGCCTCCCTCGGGGCCTCCTACAATGAGCAGTTCTTC
.	TRBJ2-1	TRBV14	.	CASSGRGWSYNEQFF	TGTGCCAGCAGCGGTCGGGGTTGGTCCTACAATGAGCAGTTCTTC
TRBD1	TRBJ1-2	TRBV5-5	.	CASSPYTGGAYGYTF	TGTGCCAGCAGCCCGTACACAGGGGGTGCCTATGGCTACACCTTC
.	TRBJ1-2	TRBV24-1	few	CATSDLRFYGYTF	TGTGCCACCAGTGATTTGCGGTTCTATGGCTACACCTTC
.	TRBJ1-6	TRBV5-1	many	CASSLGGLRSPLHF	TGCGCCAGCAGCTTGGGGGGGTTACGGTCACCCCTCCACTTT
.	TRBJ1-4	TRBV5-1	many	CASSLTGGEKLFF	TGCGCCAGCAGCTTGACAGGTGGTGAAAAACTGTTTTTT
TRBD2	TRBJ2-2	TRBV29-1	.	CSARGLASNTGELFF	TGCAGCGCCAGGGGACTAGCGAGTAACACCGGGGAGCTGTTTTTT
TRBD2	TRBJ2-7	TRBV3-1	.	CASSFTSGRVRGSYEQYF	TGTGCCAGCAGCTTCACTAGCGGGAGAGTACGCGGTTCCTACGAGCAGTACTTC
.	TRBJ1-1	TRBV5-1	.	CASSPGNWGNTEAFF	TGCGCCAGCAGCCCCGGAAATTGGGGGAACACTGAAGCTTTCTTT
TRBD1	TRBJ2-7	TRBV14	few	CASSQPGQGPYEQYF	TGTGCCAGCAGCCAGCCGGGACAGGGCCCCTACGAGCAGTACTTC
.	TRBJ2-5	TRBV20-1	.	CSARDFRVGETQYF	TGCAGTGCTAGAGATTTCAGGGTGGGAGAGACCCAGTACTTC
.	TRBJ2-1	TRBV12-3/TRBV12-4	.	CASTGLDSSYNEQFF	TGTGCCAGCACCGGACTGGATAGCTCCTACAATGAGCAGTTCTTC
.	TRBJ1-3	TRBV12-3/TRBV12-4	few	CATDRKAGNTIYF	TGTGCCACCGATCGTAAGGCAGGAAACACCATATATTTT
TRBD2	TRBJ2-3	TRBV7-8	few	CASSLGREGLAGRSTDTQYF	TGTGCCAGCAGCTTAGGCAGGGAAGGACTAGCGGGGCGTAGCACAGATACGCAGTATTTT
.	TRBJ2-7	TRBV6-2/TRBV6-3	.	CASGIWGYEQYF	TGTGCCAGCGGTATATGGGGTTACGAGCAGTACTTC
.	TRBJ1-1	TRBV5-1	many	CASSLGGGGTEAFF	TGTGCCAGCAGCTTAGGAGGCGGCGGCACTGAAGCTTTCTTT
TRBD1	TRBJ1-5	TRBV30	.	CAWSRGQGQPQHF	TGTGCCTGGAGCAGGGGGCAAGGGCAGCCCCAGCATTTT
TRBD1	TRBJ2-5	TRBV3-1	.	CASSSGQGLFGTQYF	TGTGCCAGCAGCTCGGGACAGGGGCTCTTTGGGACCCAGTACTTC
.	TRBJ2-1	TRBV15	few	CATRGTGEQFF	TGTGCCACCAGGGGTACGGGTGAGCAGTTCTTC
.	TRBJ1-1	TRBV27	.	CASSLSLGSSEAFF	TGTGCCAGCAGTTTATCCCTAGGCAGTAGTGAAGCTTTCTTT
.	TRBJ2-1	TRBV11-3	.	CASSLLGRPPTAKQFF	TGTGCCAGCAGCCTGTTGGGTAGACCTCCGACCGCCAAGCAGTTCTTC
.	TRBJ1-1	TRBV7-9	.	CASSLSMVAMNTEAFF	TGTGCCAGCAGCTTATCCATGGTGGCGATGAACACTGAAGCTTTCTTT
.	TRBJ2-5	TRBV5-1	few	CASSFGRTEGTQYF	TGCGCCAGCAGCTTCGGACGGACTGAGGGGACCCAGTACTTC
.	TRBJ2-3	TRBV6-2/TRBV6-3	.	CASSFPRQALDGLSTDTQYF	TGTGCCAGCAGTTTCCCCCGACAGGCCCTAGATGGACTGAGCACAGATACGCAGTATTTT
.	TRBJ1-1	TRBV3-1	.	CASSQIVTNTEAFF	TGTGCCAGCAGCCAGATCGTTACGAACACTGAAGCTTTCTTT
TRBD1	TRBJ2-7	TRBV20-1	few	CSARNRDRVWEQYF	TGCAGTGCGAGAAACCGGGACAGGGTTTGGGAGCAGTACTTC